Presented here are 22 T cell receptor beta chains from one specimen sequenced in a study of vaccination and CD4 T cells after COVID-19. Treatment noted: approximately nine-day PBMC culture with coronavirus spike peptide pools or control peptides (ViraFEST assay). Cultured CD4+ T-cell DNA underwent Oncomine TCR Beta short-read sequencing. Each CDR3 protein gets one entry after TCRdb re-called the PCR reads with MiXCR. The repertoire holds approximately 24,000 distinct CDR3 sequences, with 67% as singletons. These receptors have no identified antigens. Sequenced material: CD4+ T cells from blood, cultured in vitro, taken after SARS-CoV-2 vaccination. The origin of the receptors is a human donor who received a COVID-19 vaccine.

This clonotype was seen a few times. The chain joins TRBV20-1 to TRBJ2-5; D call uncertain. The V gene lost 0 bases and the J gene lost 7 bases, with 15 bases spanning the gap. The germline V gene has CDR1 DFQATT and CDR2 SNEGSKA (reference sequence). The CDR3 is made up of 14 amino acids. CDR3: CSARDRLAPRTQYF. CDR3 bases: TGCAGTGCTAGAGATCGGCTGGCGCCACGGACCCAGTACTTC.

V usage is TRBV5-7 and J usage is TRBJ2-1; 7 positions match TRBD2. TRBV5-7 is an ORF, and what it does is uncertain. The ends lost 4 bases at V and 0 bases at J; junction bases unmatched: 10. The CDR3 extends over 17 amino acids. The CDR3 is CASSLAWCGGSYNEQFF. CDR3 sequence (DNA): TGTGCCAGCAGCCTTGCCTGGTGCGGGGGCTCCTACAATGAGCAGTTCTTC.

V usage is TRBV5-4 and J usage is TRBJ1-3; D remains unclear. Deletions cut 0 bases from V and 2 bases from J, with 9 bases between. This CDR3 comprises 15 residues. In germline, CDR1 is SGHNT, CDR2 YYREEE (reference sequence). The CDR3 bases are TGTGCCAGCAGCTTGGGAGCAGGCCCTGGAAACACCATATATTTT. This codes for CASSLGAGPGNTIYF.

V usage is TRBV6-1 and J usage is TRBJ2-2; 7 nucleotides align to TRBD1. Germline-derived CDR1 and CDR2 are MNHNS and SASEGT. This CDR3 has 15 amino acids. The V and J ends lost 7 bases and 2 bases, in that order; junction bases with no gene match: 7. CDR3 protein: CASKGAQVNTGELFF. For the CDR3, the DNA is TGTGCCAGCAAGGGGGCGCAAGTTAACACCGGGGAGCTGTTTTTT.

V gene TRBV6-1 combines with J gene TRBJ1-6, with D unclear. The germline V gene encodes CDR1 MNHNS and CDR2 SASEGT. This CDR3 is built from 13 residues. V was trimmed by 6 bases and J by 5 bases, leaving 8 bases between them. This CDR3 is CASSPSDNSPLHF. The CDR3 nucleotides read TGTGCCAGCAGCCCGTCTGATAATTCACCCCTCCACTTT.

This clonotype was found once. The J gene is TRBJ1-6, the V gene TRBV6-1, with a tentative D call TRBD1 (5 bases). The V end lost 3 bases, the J end lost 10 bases, and 16 bases lay between the germline ends. Germline V gene lookup returns CDR1 MNHNS and CDR2 SASEGT. CDR3 length equals 15 residues. The DNA for the CDR3 is TGTGCCAGCAGTGAGCCAGGGCGAGTCCTCTCACCCCTCCACTTT. Translated: CASSEPGRVLSPLHF.

The gene calls are TRBV27 and TRBJ2-2; 9 bases are shared with TRBD1. Per the germline V gene, CDR1 is MNHEY and CDR2 is SMNVEV (reference sequence). The CDR3 loop spans 15 amino acids. V lost 5 bases, J lost 6 bases, and 7 bases stayed unmatched. The CDR3 sequence: CASSPGQGYAGELFF. The CDR3 DNA reads TGTGCCAGCAGTCCAGGACAGGGGTACGCCGGGGAGCTGTTTTTT.

The rearrangement links TRBV25-1 to TRBJ1-5, with a possible D match to TRBD1 (6 bases). V was clipped by 1 base and J by 7 bases, with 8 bases between them. The CDR3 is 13 amino acids. Germline V gives CDR1 MGHDK, CDR2 SYGVNS. CDR3 bases: TGTGCCAGCAGTGAATCGGGGGCGCAGCCCCAGCATTTT. As protein: CASSESGAQPQHF.

The rearrangement joins TRBV10-3 to TRBJ2-6, with D perhaps TRBD2 (7 bases). Trimming left V 5 bases short and J 2 bases short, with 10 bases between. The germline CDR1 and CDR2 sequences are ENHRY and SYGVKD. CDR3 size: 15 residues. CDR3 sequence reads: CAISIGGPGANVLTF. For the CDR3, the DNA is TGTGCCATCAGTATCGGGGGGCCTGGGGCCAACGTCCTGACTTTC.

The chain carries TRBV7-6 and TRBJ2-7; maybe TRBD1 (6 bases). V was clipped by 5 bases and J by 8 bases, with 16 bases between them. Per the germline V gene, CDR1 is SGHVS and CDR2 is FNYEAQ. This CDR3 spans 13 amino acids. The CDR3 DNA sequence: TGTGCCAGCAGCAGGAGACAGGCGGCCCAGCAGTACTTC. This encodes CASSRRQAAQQYF.

This clonotype was counted between two and nine times. V and J are TRBV20-1 and TRBJ1-5; D unclear. There are 14 residues in the CDR3. Trimming stripped 3 bases from V and 5 bases from J, with 14 bases between. Germline assignment: CDR1 DFQATT and CDR2 SNEGSKA (reference sequence). The CDR3 DNA reads TGCAGTGCTAGTAGTGACTTCAGGTATCAGCCCCAGCATTTT. Translated: CSASSDFRYQPQHF.

This chain joins TRBV30 and TRBJ1-2; D not certain. Looked up from germline, CDR1 is GTSNPN and CDR2 is SVGIG (reference sequence). The V and J ends lost 2 bases and 7 bases respectively, with 14 bases between them. CDR3 size: 13 residues. The CDR3 is CAWSLTGLGGYTF. The DNA for the CDR3 is TGTGCCTGGAGTTTAACGGGGTTGGGTGGCTACACCTTC. Combining the CDR3 with reference TRBV30 and TRBJ1-2 gives the whole variable domain SQTIHQWPATLVQPVGSPLSLECTVEGTSNPNLYWYRQAAGRGLQLLFYSVGIGQISSEVPQNLSASRPQDRQFILSSKKLLLSDSGFYLCAWSLTGLGGYTFGSGTRLTVV.

V and J are TRBV2 and TRBJ1-1; D not resolved. This CDR3 spans 12 amino acids. V was cut by 5 bases and J by 1 base, with 5 bases left in between. Germline V CDR1 and CDR2: SNHLY, FYNNEI. The CDR3: CASSRSNTEAFF. The CDR3, as DNA: TGTGCCAGCAGTCGGTCGAACACTGAAGCTTTCTTT.

This clonotype was seen only a few times. J is TRBJ2-1 and V is TRBV24-1, with unresolved D. Germline V gene sequence: CDR1 KGHDR, CDR2 SFDVKD. V was pared by 4 bases and J by 9 bases, with 12 bases between. The CDR3 runs 13 residues. CDR3 loop: CATSDPGRLEQFF. CDR3 coding DNA: TGTGCCACCAGTGACCCCGGACGGCTTGAGCAGTTCTTC.

The rearrangement uses TRBV6-4 and TRBJ1-6; 9 bases map to TRBD1. Looked up from germline, CDR1 is MRHNA and CDR2 is SNTAGT. V shed 7 bases, J shed 9 bases, and the junction held 13 bases outside the gene matches. The CDR3 runs to 16 residues. The CDR3 DNA follows: TGTGCCAGCAATGGGCTCTGGGACAGGGCCCCTTCACCCCTCCACTTT. This codes for CASNGLWDRAPSPLHF.

The chain couples TRBV30 to TRBJ1-1, with a weak D call TRBD1 (6 bases). This CDR3 is 13 amino acids long. Germline CDR1 and CDR2: GTSNPN and SVGIG (reference sequence). V lost 6 bases and J lost 0, with 11 bases in between. CDR3 residues: CACFTGMNTEAFF. CDR3 in DNA: TGTGCCTGTTTTACAGGGATGAACACTGAAGCTTTCTTT. Supplemented by reference TRBV30 and TRBJ1-1, the full variable domain reads SQTIHQWPATLVQPVGSPLSLECTVEGTSNPNLYWYRQAAGRGLQLLFYSVGIGQISSEVPQNLSASRPQDRQFILSSKKLLLSDSGFYLCACFTGMNTEAFFGQGTRLTVV.

This chain's CDR3 is CATSRPSVSYGYTF. The DNA of the CDR3 is TGTGCCACCAGCAGACCTTCTGTCAGCTATGGCTACACCTTC. The chain links TRBV15 to TRBJ1-2; D gene ambiguous. V lost 2 bases to trimming and J lost 4 bases, with 11 bases between them. CDR1 and CDR2 (germline): LNHNV, YYDKDF (reference sequence). There are 14 residues in the CDR3.

This rearrangement joins TRBV5-1 to TRBJ2-1; possibly TRBD2 for D (6 bases). Between the trimmed V and J ends, which lost 1 base and 3 bases, there was a span of 14 bases. Per the germline V gene, CDR1 is SGHRS and CDR2 is YFSETQ. The CDR3 is made up of 16 amino acids. Written as DNA, the CDR3 is TGCGCCAGCAGCTTGACTCCTAGCGTCGGCTACAATGAGCAGTTCTTC. Encoded protein: CASSLTPSVGYNEQFF.

The rearrangement links TRBV6-1 to TRBJ2-5; TRBD1 might be the D (5 bases). V lost 9 bases to trimming and J lost 5 bases, with 13 bases between them. Germline V lookup: CDR1 MNHNS, CDR2 SASEGT. The CDR3 sequence is 12 residues long. The CDR3 protein is CAREQVSETQYF. The CDR3 nucleotides are TGTGCCAGAGAACAGGTTAGTGAGACCCAGTACTTC.

Relative to its sample, this clonotype is medium-sized. The V and J genes are TRBV20-1 and TRBJ2-1; D might be TRBD1 or TRBD2, each matching 5 bases. The CDR3 covers 14 residues. Trimming removed 3 bases from V and 6 bases from J, with 15 bases in between. Germline V CDR1 and CDR2: DFQATT, SNEGSKA (reference sequence). In nucleotides, the CDR3 is TGCAGTGCTAGGCCGGGACGAGGGACCAATGAGCAGTTCTTC. Residues: CSARPGRGTNEQFF.

The chain carries TRBV18 and TRBJ1-1; D is undetermined. The CDR3 runs 14 residues. The V end lost 2 bases, the J end lost 1 base, and 8 bases lay between the germline ends. Germline assignment: CDR1 KGHSH and CDR2 LQKENI. The CDR3: CASSPVRGNTEAFF. The CDR3 coding sequence is TGTGCCAGCTCACCAGTTCGGGGGAACACTGAAGCTTTCTTT. The whole variable domain, remainder taken from reference TRBV18 and TRBJ1-1, is NAGVMQNPRHLVRRRGQEARLRCSPMKGHSHVYWYRQLPEEGLKFMVYLQKENIIDESGMPKERFSAEFPKEGPSILRIQQVVRGDSAAYFCASSPVRGNTEAFFGQGTRLTVV.

This sequence joins TRBV10-3 and TRBJ1-1; TRBD1 matches 8 bases. Unmatched junction bases numbered 4, after V lost 3 bases and J lost 1 base. Germline V gene lookup returns CDR1 ENHRY and CDR2 SYGVKD. This CDR3 is 15 amino acids long. The CDR3 loop is CAISDSGGPNTEAFF. DNA for the CDR3: TGTGCCATCAGTGATTCAGGGGGCCCGAACACTGAAGCTTTCTTT.